Listed below are T cell receptor beta chains from one sample, sequenced in a study of cytomegalovirus exposure and HLA in healthy donors. This table comes from immunoSEQ multiplex PCR, and its TCRdb copy is limited to in-frame clones, with some not included. Of 100,000 to 150,000 clones listed, around 80% are singletons. Sequencing was carried out using PBMCs. Receptors originate from a woman in her 30s in good health and CMV-seronegative. The CDR3 runs from the conserved cysteine through the conserved F or W. Fields, in order: clone size, D gene, V gene, J gene, CDR3 DNA, CDR3 protein. The D gene is left open where the match is weak. Only some rows state a clone size, as once, few, many or a class for expanded clones.

clone_size: .
d_call: TRBD1
v_call: TRBV19
j_call: TRBJ1-5
cdr3_nt: TGTGCCTCCGGACAGGGGGCGACTCAGCCCCAGCATTTT
cdr3_aa: CASGQGATQPQHF

clone_size: .
d_call: TRBD2
v_call: TRBV6-1
j_call: TRBJ2-5
cdr3_nt: TGTGCCAGCAGTGAATATTACAAGAGCGGGAGGGGGGAGACCCAGTACTTC
cdr3_aa: CASSEYYKSGRGETQYF

clone_size: .
d_call: TRBD2
v_call: TRBV9
j_call: TRBJ2-7
cdr3_nt: TGTGCCAGCAGCGTTGAAAGCGGGGGGGCAAACGAGCAGTACTTC
cdr3_aa: CASSVESGGANEQYF

clone_size: .
d_call: .
v_call: TRBV28
j_call: TRBJ2-3
cdr3_nt: TGTGCCAGCACCCGCCGAGGAACAGATACGCAGTATTTT
cdr3_aa: CASTRRGTDTQYF

clone_size: .
d_call: .
v_call: TRBV4-1
j_call: TRBJ1-4
cdr3_nt: TGCGCCAGCAGCCCAGGGGTGGCTGAAAAACTGTTTTTT
cdr3_aa: CASSPGVAEKLFF

clone_size: .
d_call: TRBD2
v_call: TRBV11-3
j_call: TRBJ2-7
cdr3_nt: TGTGCCAGCAGCTACCTAGCGGGAGAGCTCTACGAGCAGTACTTC
cdr3_aa: CASSYLAGELYEQYF

clone_size: .
d_call: .
v_call: TRBV19
j_call: TRBJ2-1
cdr3_nt: TGTGCCAGTAGTATATCTGTCAATGAGCAGTTCTTC
cdr3_aa: CASSISVNEQFF

clone_size: .
d_call: .
v_call: TRBV29-1
j_call: TRBJ1-4
cdr3_nt: TGCAGCGTTGAAAAGGACATAGGAAATGAAAAACTGTTTTTT
cdr3_aa: CSVEKDIGNEKLFF

clone_size: once
d_call: .
v_call: TRBV30
j_call: TRBJ1-2
cdr3_nt: TGTGCCTGGAGTGAGGGACACTTCTATGGCTACACCTTC
cdr3_aa: CAWSEGHFYGYTF

clone_size: .
d_call: .
v_call: TRBV5-8
j_call: TRBJ2-1
cdr3_nt: TGTGCCAGCAGCTTTCAGGGTGATGAGCAGTTCTTC
cdr3_aa: CASSFQGDEQFF

clone_size: .
d_call: TRBD2
v_call: TRBV7-9
j_call: TRBJ2-1
cdr3_nt: TGTGCCAGCAGCCCGGGCGGGAGGCAGTTCTTC
cdr3_aa: CASSPGGRQFF

clone_size: .
d_call: .
v_call: TRBV5-1
j_call: TRBJ2-3
cdr3_nt: TGCGCCAGCAGCTTTCCAGGGGAGGATACGCAGTATTTT
cdr3_aa: CASSFPGEDTQYF